The rows below give T cell receptor beta chains drawn from one sample of a study of blood T cell repertoires in COVID-19. The data were produced by immunoSEQ multiplex PCR, yet TCRdb's version contains in-frame clones alone and is incomplete. The data hold 300,000 to 350,000 clones, with about 87% observed a single time. The sequencing sample was made of peripheral blood. The receptor set was obtained from a woman in her forties or fifties with COVID-19, enrolled during active disease. Both conserved end residues are part of each CDR3. Fields, in order: clone size, D gene, V gene, J gene, CDR3 DNA, CDR3 protein. A D gene is named only where the DNA matches it firmly. Clone size appears in some rows only: once, few, many, or a class for an expanded clone.

size: -
D: -
V: TRBV19
J: TRBJ2-5
DNA: TGTGCCAGTAGTACCCGACAGACCGCCCCAGAGACCCAGTACTTC
CDR3: CASSTRQTAPETQYF

size: -
D: -
V: TRBV11-2
J: TRBJ2-1
DNA: TGTGCCAGCAGCCATGGCGCCCGGGACTACAATGAGCAGTTCTTC
CDR3: CASSHGARDYNEQFF

size: once
D: -
V: TRBV19
J: TRBJ2-7
DNA: TGTGCCAGTAGCCGGGAGTCTTCCTACGAGCAGTACTTC
CDR3: CASSRESSYEQYF

size: -
D: -
V: TRBV9
J: TRBJ2-7
DNA: TGTGCCAGCAGCGAGGGGGTTTCGGCAGGTGAACGATACGAGCAGTACTTC
CDR3: CASSEGVSAGERYEQYF

size: -
D: -
V: TRBV6-1
J: TRBJ2-1
DNA: TGTGCCAGCAGTGAACGGTGGGGCCAGGGGCGCGATGAGCAGTTCTTC
CDR3: CASSERWGQGRDEQFF

size: -
D: TRBD1
V: TRBV6-5
J: TRBJ2-1
DNA: TGTGCCAGCATGCTAGACAGGGTCTACAATGAGCAGTTCTTC
CDR3: CASMLDRVYNEQFF

size: -
D: -
V: TRBV14
J: TRBJ2-3
DNA: TGTGCCAGCAGCCAATTCAGGGGCGGGTCCACAGATACGCAGTATTTT
CDR3: CASSQFRGGSTDTQYF

size: once
D: -
V: TRBV19
J: TRBJ2-3
DNA: TGTGCCAGTACCTTACGGGGGGCGGCGTATTTT
CDR3: CASTLRGAAYF

size: -
D: TRBD2
V: TRBV19
J: TRBJ2-2
DNA: TGTGCCAGTAGTAGAACTAGCGGGAGGGGTATGGGGCCCGGGGAGCTGTTTTTT
CDR3: CASSRTSGRGMGPGELFF

size: -
D: TRBD2
V: TRBV24-1
J: TRBJ2-2
DNA: TGTGCCACCAGTTTCGGGACTAGCGGGAACACCGGGGAGCTGTTTTTT
CDR3: CATSFGTSGNTGELFF

size: -
D: TRBD1
V: TRBV5-1
J: TRBJ1-2
DNA: TGCGCCAGCAGCCCTATCCAGGGACAGGGTTTCTATGGCTACACCTTC
CDR3: CASSPIQGQGFYGYTF

size: -
D: -
V: TRBV6-2/TRBV6-3
J: TRBJ2-2
DNA: TGTGCCAGCAGTGCAAACTTTAACACCGGGGAGCTGTTTTTT
CDR3: CASSANFNTGELFF

size: -
D: TRBD2
V: TRBV5-1
J: TRBJ2-1
DNA: TGCGCCAGTGTTAGTAGCGGGAGCAGCTCCTACAATGAGCAGTTCTTC
CDR3: CASVSSGSSSYNEQFF

size: -
D: TRBD1
V: TRBV9
J: TRBJ1-1
DNA: TGTGCCAGCAGCGTAGGAGGACAGGGATTTGAAGCTTTCTTT
CDR3: CASSVGGQGFEAFF

size: -
D: TRBD2
V: TRBV5-4
J: TRBJ2-2
DNA: TGTGCCAGCAGCTCACAACTAGCGGGAGTCGAGGAGCTGTTTTTT
CDR3: CASSSQLAGVEELFF

size: -
D: -
V: TRBV25-1
J: TRBJ1-4
DNA: TGTGCCAGCAGTGAACAGGGCCTTGGTGAAAAACTGTTTTTT
CDR3: CASSEQGLGEKLFF

size: -
D: TRBD2
V: TRBV11-3
J: TRBJ2-2
DNA: TGTGCCAGCAGCTTTGGACTAGCGGGAGGCAGGACCGGGGAGCTGTTTTTT
CDR3: CASSFGLAGGRTGELFF